Below, one T cell receptor (beta chain) is given with its context. The antigen is undetermined. This sample includes further DNA sequences coding for the same CDR3. This sample was included in a study of shared clonotypes between healthy human individuals. TCRdb's copy holds only in-frame clones and misses some; the assay was immunoSEQ multiplex PCR. The sample holds some 2.1 million clones, approximately 95% seen once. Germline assignment: CDR1 SGDLS and CDR2 YYNGEE. The CDR3 runs 14 residues. Trimming pared 2 bases from V and 0 bases from J, leaving 8 bases between. Regarding the study as a whole: Larger estimated richness was generally seen in naive subsets than in memory subsets. Few donors limited the genetic and exposure-history diversity represented.

The source material was naive CD4+ T cells sorted from blood. The sample's subset: CD45RA+ positively selected. The TCR sequence derives from a man in his late teens or twenties in good health. The gene calls are TRBV9 and TRBJ1-1, with D unresolved. The DNA for the CDR3 is TGTGCCAGCAGCGTTGAAGGCATGAACACTGAAGCTTTCTTT. Residues: CASSVEGMNTEAFF.